Sequencing of this T cell receptor (beta chain) was carried out in a study of Ad26.COV2.S vaccination and SARS-CoV-2 variants. Background on the study: Donor got 5x10^10 or 1x10^11 viral particles of Ad26.COV2.S.

The assay was immunoSEQ multiplex PCR, and TCRdb's table has in-frame clones only and misses some. The profile shows 350,000 to 450,000 clones, around 90% of them singletons. Treatment defined: roughly 18 received Ad26.COV2.S at low or high dose, single or two shots; several received placebo; per-sample allocation not given. Day 63 after the first injection of vaccine or placebo was the sampling time. Vaccination used an Ad26 vector expressing Wuhan-strain SARS-CoV-2 spike. Germline V gene data show CDR1 as MNHEY and CDR2 as SMNVEV (reference sequence). The CDR3 totals 15 residues. V dropped 5 bases and J dropped 4; count of bases not matched to a gene: 8. Whole-study findings and limits: It is possible that the TCR breadth and depth analyses underestimated the total T cell responses. Considerable breadth of spike-specific CD8+ and CD4+ T cell responses has reportedly been documented following vaccination.

About this clone itself: Its antigen is as yet unknown.

This TCR was recovered from a person aged 18-60 years who received the Ad26.COV2.S COVID-19 vaccine or a placebo. The source material was peripheral blood, sampled in a trial of Ad26.COV2.S vaccine versus placebo. The J gene is TRBJ1-2, the V gene TRBV27; 9 positions match TRBD1. Written as DNA, the CDR3 is TGTGCCAGCAGTGCCTTGGGACAGGGAATCTATGGCTACACCTTC. Translating it yields CASSALGQGIYGYTF.